This T cell receptor beta chain was captured in a study of blood T cell repertoires in COVID-19. Overall study context: Collection of acute and convalescent COVID-19 samples took place in the United States, Italy and Spain.

The authors' processing: Amplification with reference gene primers provided the estimates of nucleated cell counts. Libraries were prepared by immunoSEQ multiplex PCR; TCRdb keeps only in-frame clonotypes and omits some of them. V and J calls plus clone size are reproduced from that table; the DNA served to infer D and trimming. Found here are fewer than 350,000 clones, nearly 90% of them singletons; the top ten hold 0.8% to 1%. With V trimmed by 2 bases and J by 14 bases, 6 bases remained unmatched. The germline gives CDR1 MDHEN, CDR2 SYDVKM. The CDR3 sequence is 12 residues long. What was sequenced was PBMCs or T cells enriched from blood (not recorded which). The sequence was collected from a woman aged 25 to 39 who had recovered from COVID-19. This chain joins TRBV28 and TRBJ2-1; 7 bases are a match to TRBD2. CDR3 sequence: CASSLIGGSKFF. CDR3 DNA sequence: TGTGCCAGCAGTTTAATTGGCGGGAGTAAGTTCTTC. The whole variable domain, filled in from reference TRBV28 and TRBJ2-1, reads DVKVTQSSRYLVKRTGEKVFLECVQDMDHENMFWYRQDPGLGLRLIYFSYDVKMKEKGDIPEGYSVSREKKERFSLILESASTNQTSMYLCASSLIGGSKFFGPGTRLTVL.